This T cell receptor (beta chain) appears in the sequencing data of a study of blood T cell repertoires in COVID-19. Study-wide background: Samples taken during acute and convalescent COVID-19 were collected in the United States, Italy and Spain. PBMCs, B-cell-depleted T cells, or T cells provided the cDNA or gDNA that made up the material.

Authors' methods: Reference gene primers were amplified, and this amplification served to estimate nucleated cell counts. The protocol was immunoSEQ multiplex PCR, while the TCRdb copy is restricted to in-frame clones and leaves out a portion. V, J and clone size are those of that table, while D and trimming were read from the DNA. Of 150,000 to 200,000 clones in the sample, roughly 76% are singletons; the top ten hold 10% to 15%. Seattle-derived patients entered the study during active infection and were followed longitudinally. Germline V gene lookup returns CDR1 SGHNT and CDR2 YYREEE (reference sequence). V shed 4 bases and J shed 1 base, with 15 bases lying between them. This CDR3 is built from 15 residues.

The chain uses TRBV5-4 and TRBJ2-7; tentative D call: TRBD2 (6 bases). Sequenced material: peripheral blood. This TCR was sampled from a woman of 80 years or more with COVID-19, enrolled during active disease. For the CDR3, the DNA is TGTGCCAGCAGCCACCCAGCGGGCGCATCCTACGAGCAGTACTTC. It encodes CASSHPAGASYEQYF.